This T cell receptor (beta chain) is from a study of cytotoxic CD8 clonotypes in ibrutinib-treated CLL. As for the study in general: On average, over 90,000 productive rearrangements and 255,043 productive templates per sample.

A note on this clone: Its antigen is not known.

Unmatched junction bases numbered 7, after V lost 7 bases and J lost 1 base. The V gene's germline CDR1 is MNHEY and CDR2 SMNVEV (reference sequence). CDR3 length: 15 amino acids. Study-wide findings and caveats: Timing of sampling differed between sustained-remission and progressing patients. Before falling back toward baseline at progression, clonality had risen at the time of ibrutinib response.

The protocol was immunoSEQ multiplex PCR, while the TCRdb copy is restricted to in-frame clones and leaves out a portion. The sample has 250,000 to 350,000 clones; about 72% are singletons. The rearrangement joins TRBV27 to TRBJ2-1, with 7 bases identical to TRBD2. This specimen was PBMCs, taken at disease progression, from a patient treated with ibrutinib. This receptor was obtained from a human donor with chronic lymphocytic leukemia. CDR3 sequence: CASKISGGSYNEQFF. The CDR3 nucleotides are TGTGCCAGCAAGATATCGGGGGGATCCTACAATGAGCAGTTCTTC.